These T cell receptor beta chains were read from a single sample in a study of blood T cell repertoires in COVID-19. The assay was immunoSEQ multiplex PCR, and TCRdb's table has in-frame clones only and misses some. This sample has around 300,000 clones, with 87% found just once. The material sequenced was PBMCs or T cells enriched from blood (not recorded which). The source is a woman aged 40 to 50 who had recovered from COVID-19. Both conserved end residues are part of each CDR3. The order of the fields is V gene, CDR3 protein.

V gene: TRBV2
CDR3 protein: CASSDRGREQETQYF

V gene: TRBV11-3
CDR3 protein: CASSPLPYEQYF

V gene: TRBV27
CDR3 protein: CASRGQGDLSYEQYF

V gene: TRBV5-1
CDR3 protein: CASSLATAGTEAFF

V gene: TRBV21-1
CDR3 protein: CASSTGTSGMTGANVLTF

V gene: TRBV29-1
CDR3 protein: CSVVRQGAYEQYF

V gene: TRBV19
CDR3 protein: CASTTGSYGYTF

V gene: TRBV19
CDR3 protein: CASRAEDNYGYTF

V gene: TRBV28
CDR3 protein: CASSLSGRSSYNEQFF

V gene: TRBV5-4
CDR3 protein: CASSLANSPGSHTDTQYF

V gene: TRBV11-2
CDR3 protein: CASSFQGVAETQYF

V gene: TRBV9
CDR3 protein: CASSVAPSDTEAFF

V gene: TRBV10-3
CDR3 protein: CAISESRQYMNTEAFF

V gene: TRBV24-1
CDR3 protein: CATSMTTAQDTQYF

V gene: TRBV18
CDR3 protein: CASSPGQGQETQYF

V gene: TRBV18
CDR3 protein: CASSPPILAGAHEQFF

V gene: TRBV4-2
CDR3 protein: CASSHRDMNTEAFF

V gene: TRBV15
CDR3 protein: CATSRSTTSGRSVEQFF

V gene: TRBV28
CDR3 protein: CASSLWSGSTDTQYF

V gene: TRBV27
CDR3 protein: CASSLEGSYEQYF

V gene: TRBV19
CDR3 protein: CASSISLAGETQYF

V gene: TRBV7-9
CDR3 protein: CASSQDRDEQFF

V gene: TRBV28
CDR3 protein: CASSLSAGRVPQHF

V gene: TRBV10-3
CDR3 protein: CAIKSGSRYNEQFF

V gene: TRBV20-1
CDR3 protein: CSASHPGANVLTF

V gene: TRBV7-2
CDR3 protein: CASSTGGDRGRQQYF

V gene: TRBV15
CDR3 protein: CATSRVGQGRRWGSYEQYF

V gene: TRBV28
CDR3 protein: CASSLNRDTEAFF

V gene: TRBV7-9
CDR3 protein: CASSSTREQYF

V gene: TRBV7-3
CDR3 protein: CASSSEVLAASSYEQYF

V gene: TRBV19
CDR3 protein: CASSGGQGPYEQYF

V gene: TRBV5-1
CDR3 protein: CASSPREVGTGELFF

V gene: TRBV5-4
CDR3 protein: CASSRDRIEQYF

V gene: TRBV11-2
CDR3 protein: CASSLVGGAGNEKLFF

V gene: TRBV19
CDR3 protein: CASSDRGNQPQHF

V gene: TRBV6-5
CDR3 protein: CASMGTDSYEQYF

V gene: TRBV19
CDR3 protein: CASSGLAGVNYEQYF

V gene: TRBV5-1
CDR3 protein: CASSYTVDTQYF

V gene: TRBV24-1
CDR3 protein: CATSGLSGTGGNQPQHF

V gene: TRBV19
CDR3 protein: CASSMFGGTGLYEQYF

V gene: TRBV30
CDR3 protein: CAWSTGSDYGYTF

V gene: TRBV4-3
CDR3 protein: CASSQEGAWEVSYNSPLHF

V gene: TRBV15
CDR3 protein: CATSSLAGADYEQYF

V gene: TRBV2
CDR3 protein: CASTRGTGGEQFF

V gene: TRBV7-8
CDR3 protein: CASSLCQGCEQYF

V gene: TRBV7-9
CDR3 protein: CASSFLQSGYLNTEAFF

V gene: TRBV7-2
CDR3 protein: CASSRTGTNYGYTF

V gene: TRBV4-1
CDR3 protein: CASSQPTGGYGYTF

V gene: TRBV12-3/TRBV12-4
CDR3 protein: CASSLSGGYTF